The following is a T cell receptor (beta chain) sequence with its context. The V gene lost 5 bases and the J gene lost 0 bases, with 12 bases spanning the gap. Germline V gene lookup returns CDR1 SGHKS and CDR2 YYEKEE (reference sequence). The CDR3 runs to 15 residues. Assay: immunoSEQ multiplex PCR; the TCRdb copy retains only in-frame clones and omits some. This table has some 150,000 clones, 91% appearing once. The sample originates from a study of control samples from healthy donors and cancer patients. The chain links TRBV5-5 to TRBJ1-5; D gene uncertain. Sequencing was performed on blood. The sequence was collected from a woman aged 25 to 45 in good health. DNA for the CDR3: TGTGCCAGCAGTCTCAGCGACTATAGCAATCAGCCCCAGCATTTT. It yields the protein CASSLSDYSNQPQHF.